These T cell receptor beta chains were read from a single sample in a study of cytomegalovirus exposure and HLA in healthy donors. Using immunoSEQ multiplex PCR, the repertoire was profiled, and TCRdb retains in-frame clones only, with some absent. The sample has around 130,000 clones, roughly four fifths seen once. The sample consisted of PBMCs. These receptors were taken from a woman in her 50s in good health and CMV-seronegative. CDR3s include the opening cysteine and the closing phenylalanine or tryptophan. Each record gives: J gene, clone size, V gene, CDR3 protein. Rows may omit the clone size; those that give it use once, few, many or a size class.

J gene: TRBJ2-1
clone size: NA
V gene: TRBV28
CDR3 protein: CASRRSGSVAFF

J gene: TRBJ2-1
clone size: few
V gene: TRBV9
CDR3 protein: CASSVGVAWDYNEQFF

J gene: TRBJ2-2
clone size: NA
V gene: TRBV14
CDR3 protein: CASRQDTGELFF

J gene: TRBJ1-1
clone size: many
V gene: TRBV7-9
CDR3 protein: CASSSGQMNTEAFF

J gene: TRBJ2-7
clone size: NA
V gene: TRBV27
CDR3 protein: CASSHPSTQGSYEQYF

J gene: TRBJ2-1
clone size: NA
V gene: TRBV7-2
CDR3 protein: CASSSFGGSKFNEQFF

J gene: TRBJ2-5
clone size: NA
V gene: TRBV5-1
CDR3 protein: CASSLGPTSGARETQYF

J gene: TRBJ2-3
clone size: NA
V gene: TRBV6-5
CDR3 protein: CASSYGTSAAKDTQYF

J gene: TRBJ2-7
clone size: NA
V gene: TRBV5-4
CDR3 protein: CASSLASSGRYEQYF

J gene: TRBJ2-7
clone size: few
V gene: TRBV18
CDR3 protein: CASSPLGQGYEQYF

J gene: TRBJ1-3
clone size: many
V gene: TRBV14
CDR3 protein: CASSPGRTNSGNTIYF

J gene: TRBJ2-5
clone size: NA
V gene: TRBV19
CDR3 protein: CASSIAGQGAEETQYF

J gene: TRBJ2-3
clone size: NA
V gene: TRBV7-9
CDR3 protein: CASSLTASTDTQYF

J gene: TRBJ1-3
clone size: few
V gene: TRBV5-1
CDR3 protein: CASSLVRGSGNTIYF

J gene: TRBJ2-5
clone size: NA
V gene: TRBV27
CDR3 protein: CASMTSGRLKTQYF

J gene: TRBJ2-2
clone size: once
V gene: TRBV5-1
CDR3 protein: CASSPMTRGSGELFF

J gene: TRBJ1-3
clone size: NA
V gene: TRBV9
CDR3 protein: CASSRQGGSGNTIYF

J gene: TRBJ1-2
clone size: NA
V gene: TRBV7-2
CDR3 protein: CASSLAGQGYGYTF

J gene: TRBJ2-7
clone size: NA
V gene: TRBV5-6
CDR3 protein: CASIERGLPSYEQYF

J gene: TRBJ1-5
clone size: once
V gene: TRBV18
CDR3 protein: CASSPEGGEYQPQHF

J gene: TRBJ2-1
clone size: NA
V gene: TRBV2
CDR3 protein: CASSGTISNEQFF

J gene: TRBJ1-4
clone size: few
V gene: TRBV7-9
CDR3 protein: CASSSRQGISEKLFF

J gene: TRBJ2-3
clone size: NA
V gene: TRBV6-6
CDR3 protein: CAIRDRVTDTQYF

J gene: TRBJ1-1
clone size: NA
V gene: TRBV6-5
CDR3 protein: CASSYGTRNTEAFF

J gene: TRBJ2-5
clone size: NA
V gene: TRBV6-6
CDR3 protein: CASSYSTRGETQYF

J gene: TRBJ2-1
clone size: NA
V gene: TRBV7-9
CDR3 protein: CASSLDGTYNEQFF

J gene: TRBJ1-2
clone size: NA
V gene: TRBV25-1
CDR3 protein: CASSEQGGGGYTF

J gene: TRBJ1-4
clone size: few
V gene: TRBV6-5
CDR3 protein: CASSYLAGGAGEKLFF

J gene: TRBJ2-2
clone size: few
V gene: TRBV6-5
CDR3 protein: CASSEQGYTGELFF

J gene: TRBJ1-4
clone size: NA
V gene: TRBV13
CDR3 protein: CASSARDRGREREKLFF

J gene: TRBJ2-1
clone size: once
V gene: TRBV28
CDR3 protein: CASSFGLGRQGVF

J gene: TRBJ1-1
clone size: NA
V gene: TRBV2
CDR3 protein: CASSVKGLGNTEAFF

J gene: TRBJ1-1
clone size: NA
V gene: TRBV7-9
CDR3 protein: CASSLVRNTEAFF

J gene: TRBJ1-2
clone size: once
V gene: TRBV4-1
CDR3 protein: CASSDRTSYGYTF

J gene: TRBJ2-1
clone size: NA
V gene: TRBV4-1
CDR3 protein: CASSLGGQALYNEQFF

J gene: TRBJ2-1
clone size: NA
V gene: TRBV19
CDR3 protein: CASSIGTGAFDEQFF

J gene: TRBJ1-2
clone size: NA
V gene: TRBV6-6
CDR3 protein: CASRGQGAISYGYTF

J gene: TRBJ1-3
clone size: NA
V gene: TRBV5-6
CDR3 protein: CASSTTGKAGGNTIYF

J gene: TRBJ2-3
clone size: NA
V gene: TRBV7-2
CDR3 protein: CASSLGLAGGPRTDTQYF

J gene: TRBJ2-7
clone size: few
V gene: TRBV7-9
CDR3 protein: CSSSDIHYEQYF

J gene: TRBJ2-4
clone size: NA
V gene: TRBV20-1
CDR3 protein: CSAYKNIQYF

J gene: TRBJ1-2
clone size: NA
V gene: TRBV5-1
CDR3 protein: CASSTRDWRGYTF

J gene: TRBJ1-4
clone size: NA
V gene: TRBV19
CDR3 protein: CASSKGLNPTNEKLFF

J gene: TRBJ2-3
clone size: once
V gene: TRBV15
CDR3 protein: CATNPGLAGPDTQYF

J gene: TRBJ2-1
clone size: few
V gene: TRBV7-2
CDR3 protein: CASSRTSGRVPEQFF

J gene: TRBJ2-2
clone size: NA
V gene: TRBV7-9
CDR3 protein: CASSLGRVTGAGELFF

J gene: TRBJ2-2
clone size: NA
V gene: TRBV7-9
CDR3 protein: CASSYGLAGNTGELFF

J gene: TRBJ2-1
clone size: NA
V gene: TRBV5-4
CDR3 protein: CASSSARLARTYNEQFF

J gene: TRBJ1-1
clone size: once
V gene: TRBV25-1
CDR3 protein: CASSEAGVQGGTEAFF

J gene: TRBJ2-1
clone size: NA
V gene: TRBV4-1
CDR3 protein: CASSPQGNEQFF

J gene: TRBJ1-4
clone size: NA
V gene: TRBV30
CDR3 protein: CAWTTGFNEKLFF

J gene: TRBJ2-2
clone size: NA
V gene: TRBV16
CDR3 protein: CASSQSRGGTVTGELFF

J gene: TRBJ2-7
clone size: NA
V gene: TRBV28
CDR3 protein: CASSLVAGAVHEQYF

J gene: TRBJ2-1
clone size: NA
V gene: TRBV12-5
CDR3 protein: CASGLGTSNEQFF

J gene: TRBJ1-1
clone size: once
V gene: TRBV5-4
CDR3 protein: CASSLDRLNTEAFF

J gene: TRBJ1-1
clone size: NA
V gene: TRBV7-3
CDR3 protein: CASSLRGDWTEAFF

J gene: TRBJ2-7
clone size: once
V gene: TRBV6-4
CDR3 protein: CASTPLKGASHEQYF

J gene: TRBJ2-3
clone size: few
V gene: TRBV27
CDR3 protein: CASSSPGGVDTQYF

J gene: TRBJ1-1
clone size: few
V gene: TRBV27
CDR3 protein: CASSFQTGTEAFF